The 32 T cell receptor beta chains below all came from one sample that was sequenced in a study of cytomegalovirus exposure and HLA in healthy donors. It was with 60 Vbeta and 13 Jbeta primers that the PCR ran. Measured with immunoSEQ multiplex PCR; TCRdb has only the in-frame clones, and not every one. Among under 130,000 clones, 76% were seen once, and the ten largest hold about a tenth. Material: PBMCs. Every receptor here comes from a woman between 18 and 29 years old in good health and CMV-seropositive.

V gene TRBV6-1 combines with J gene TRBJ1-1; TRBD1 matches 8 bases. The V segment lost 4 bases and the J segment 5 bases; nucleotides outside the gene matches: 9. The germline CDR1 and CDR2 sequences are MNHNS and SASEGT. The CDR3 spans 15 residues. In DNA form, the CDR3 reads TGTGCCAGCAGTGCCCCAGGGGGCGCGGGTACTGAAGCTTTCTTT. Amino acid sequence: CASSAPGGAGTEAFF.

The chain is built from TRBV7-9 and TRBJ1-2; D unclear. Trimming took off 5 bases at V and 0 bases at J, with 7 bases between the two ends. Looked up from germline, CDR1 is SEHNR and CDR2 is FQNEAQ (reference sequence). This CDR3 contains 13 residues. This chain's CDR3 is CASSTTANYGYTF. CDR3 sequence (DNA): TGTGCCAGCAGCACCACAGCTAACTATGGCTACACCTTC.

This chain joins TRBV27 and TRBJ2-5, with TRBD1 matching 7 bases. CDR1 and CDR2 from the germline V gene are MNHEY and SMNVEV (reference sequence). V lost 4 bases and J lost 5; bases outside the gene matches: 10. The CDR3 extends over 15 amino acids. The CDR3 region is CASSSRDRRAETQYF. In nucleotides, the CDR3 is TGTGCCAGCAGTTCCCGGGACAGACGTGCTGAGACCCAGTACTTC.

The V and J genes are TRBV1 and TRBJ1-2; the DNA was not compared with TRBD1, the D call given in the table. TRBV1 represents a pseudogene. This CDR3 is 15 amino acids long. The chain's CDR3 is CTSSQARGLDYGYTF. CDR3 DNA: TGCACCAGCAGCCAAGCCAGGGGGCTAGACTATGGCTACACCTTC.

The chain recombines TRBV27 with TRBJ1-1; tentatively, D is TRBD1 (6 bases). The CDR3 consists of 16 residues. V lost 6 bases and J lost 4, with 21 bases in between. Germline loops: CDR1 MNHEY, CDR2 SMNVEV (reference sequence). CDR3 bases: TGTGCCAGCAGCCGGGACACCGCTACCCCGGTCACTGAAGCTTTCTTT. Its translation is CASSRDTATPVTEAFF.

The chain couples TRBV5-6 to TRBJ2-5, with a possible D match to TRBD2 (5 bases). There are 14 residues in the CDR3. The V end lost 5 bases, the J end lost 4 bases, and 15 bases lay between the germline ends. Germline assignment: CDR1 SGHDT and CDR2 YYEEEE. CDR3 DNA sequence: TGTGCCAGCAGGGCTAGCCACGTGAGAGAGACCCAGTACTTC. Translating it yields CASRASHVRETQYF.

This CDR3 reads CASSEVNPGTSGGAAGELFF. The CDR3 region has the DNA TGTGCCAGCAGTGAAGTGAACCCCGGGACTAGCGGGGGGGCGGCCGGGGAGCTGTTTTTT. This rearrangement joins TRBV2 to TRBJ2-2, with 16 bases identical to TRBD2. V shed 1 base and J 6 bases; nucleotides not matched to a gene: 11. The CDR3 loop spans 20 amino acids. Germline loops: CDR1 SNHLY, CDR2 FYNNEI.

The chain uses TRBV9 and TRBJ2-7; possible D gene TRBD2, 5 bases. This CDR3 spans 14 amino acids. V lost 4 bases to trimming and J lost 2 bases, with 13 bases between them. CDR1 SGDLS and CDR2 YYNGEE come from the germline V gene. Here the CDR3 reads CASSHTGLTYEQYF. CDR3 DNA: TGTGCCAGCAGCCACACGGGGTTAACCTACGAGCAGTACTTC.

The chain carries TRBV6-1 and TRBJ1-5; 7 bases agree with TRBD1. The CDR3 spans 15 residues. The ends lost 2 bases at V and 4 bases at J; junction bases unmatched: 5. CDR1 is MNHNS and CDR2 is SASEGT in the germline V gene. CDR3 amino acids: CASSELQGENQPQHF. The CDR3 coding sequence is TGTGCCAGCAGTGAACTTCAGGGGGAAAATCAGCCCCAGCATTTT.

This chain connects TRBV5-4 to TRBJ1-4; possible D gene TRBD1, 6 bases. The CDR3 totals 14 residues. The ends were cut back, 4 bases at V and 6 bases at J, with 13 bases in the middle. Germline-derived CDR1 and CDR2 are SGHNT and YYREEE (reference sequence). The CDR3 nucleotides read TGTGCCAGCAGCCTTCAGGGGCTGGATGAAAAACTGTTTTTT. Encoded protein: CASSLQGLDEKLFF.

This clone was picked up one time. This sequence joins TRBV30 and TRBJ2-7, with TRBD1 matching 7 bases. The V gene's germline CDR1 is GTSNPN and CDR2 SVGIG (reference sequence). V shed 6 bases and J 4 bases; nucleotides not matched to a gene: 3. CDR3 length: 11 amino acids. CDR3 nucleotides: TGTGCCTGTCACAGGGGTTACGAGCAGTACTTC. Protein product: CACHRGYEQYF.

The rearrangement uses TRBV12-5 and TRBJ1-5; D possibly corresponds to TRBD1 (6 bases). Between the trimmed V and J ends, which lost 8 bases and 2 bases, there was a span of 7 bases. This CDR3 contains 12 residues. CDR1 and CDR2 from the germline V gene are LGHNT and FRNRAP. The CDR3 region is CASRTGNQPQHF. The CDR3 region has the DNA TGTGCTAGTAGGACAGGCAATCAGCCCCAGCATTTT.

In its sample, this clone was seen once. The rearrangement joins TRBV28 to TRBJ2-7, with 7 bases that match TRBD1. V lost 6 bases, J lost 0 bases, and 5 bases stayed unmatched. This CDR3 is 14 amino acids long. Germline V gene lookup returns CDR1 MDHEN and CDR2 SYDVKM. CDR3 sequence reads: CASRPGQNSYEQYF. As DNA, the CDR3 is TGTGCCAGCAGACCGGGACAGAACTCCTACGAGCAGTACTTC.

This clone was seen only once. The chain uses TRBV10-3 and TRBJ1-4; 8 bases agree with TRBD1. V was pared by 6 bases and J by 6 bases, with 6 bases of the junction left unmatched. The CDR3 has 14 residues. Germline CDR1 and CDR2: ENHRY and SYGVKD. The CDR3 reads CAIRTDRADEKLFF. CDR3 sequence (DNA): TGTGCCATCAGGACGGACAGGGCGGATGAAAAACTGTTTTTT.

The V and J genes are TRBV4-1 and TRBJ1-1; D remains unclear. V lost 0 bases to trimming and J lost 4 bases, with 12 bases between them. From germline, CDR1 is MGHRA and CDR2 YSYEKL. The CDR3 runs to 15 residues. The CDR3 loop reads CASSQDRGIGTEAFF. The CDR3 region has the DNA TGCGCCAGCAGCCAAGACCGAGGGATCGGCACTGAAGCTTTCTTT.

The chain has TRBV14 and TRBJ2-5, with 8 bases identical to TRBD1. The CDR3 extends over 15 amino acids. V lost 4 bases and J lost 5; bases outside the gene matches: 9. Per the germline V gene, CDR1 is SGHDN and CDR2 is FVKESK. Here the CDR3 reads CASSPRDRQYETQYF. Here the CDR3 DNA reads TGTGCCAGCAGCCCCCGGGACAGGCAGTATGAGACCCAGTACTTC.

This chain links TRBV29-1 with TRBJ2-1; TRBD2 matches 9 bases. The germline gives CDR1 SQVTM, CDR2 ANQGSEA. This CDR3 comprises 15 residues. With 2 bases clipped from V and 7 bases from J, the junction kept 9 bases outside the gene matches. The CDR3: CSVEWRSSGDNEQFF. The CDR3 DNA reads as TGCAGCGTTGAATGGCGGTCTAGCGGGGATAATGAGCAGTTCTTC.

The CDR3 spells CASSPESSSNQPQHF. DNA for the CDR3: TGTGCCAGTAGTCCCGAGTCTTCTAGCAATCAGCCCCAGCATTTT. The genes are TRBV19 and TRBJ1-5; D not certain. Germline V gene lookup returns CDR1 LNHDA and CDR2 SQIVND (reference sequence). The CDR3 sequence is 15 residues long. Trimming pared 5 bases from V and 0 bases from J, leaving 11 bases between.

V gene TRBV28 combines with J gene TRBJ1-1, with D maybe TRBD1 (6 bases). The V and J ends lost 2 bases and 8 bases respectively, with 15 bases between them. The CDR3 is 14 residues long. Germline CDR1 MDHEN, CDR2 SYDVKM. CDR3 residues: CASSLEGEMGEAFF. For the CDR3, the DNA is TGTGCCAGCAGTTTAGAGGGGGAGATGGGGGAAGCTTTCTTT.

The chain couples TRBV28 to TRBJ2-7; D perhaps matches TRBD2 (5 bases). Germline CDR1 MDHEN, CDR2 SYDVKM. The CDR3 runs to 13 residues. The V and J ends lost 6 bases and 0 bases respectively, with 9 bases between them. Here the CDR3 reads CASSLRGSYEQYF. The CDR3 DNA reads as TGTGCCAGCAGCCTACGGGGCTCCTACGAGCAGTACTTC. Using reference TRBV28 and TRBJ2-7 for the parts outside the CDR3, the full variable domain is DVKVTQSSRYLVKRTGEKVFLECVQDMDHENMFWYRQDPGLGLRLIYFSYDVKMKEKGDIPEGYSVSREKKERFSLILESASTNQTSMYLCASSLRGSYEQYFGPGTRLTVT.

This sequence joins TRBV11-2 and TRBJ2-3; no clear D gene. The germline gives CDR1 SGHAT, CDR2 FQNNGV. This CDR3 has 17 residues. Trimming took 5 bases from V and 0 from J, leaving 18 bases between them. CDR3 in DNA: TGTGCCAGCAGCCGTCGAGCGCTTACTTCTAGCACAGATACGCAGTATTTT. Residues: CASSRRALTSSTDTQYF.

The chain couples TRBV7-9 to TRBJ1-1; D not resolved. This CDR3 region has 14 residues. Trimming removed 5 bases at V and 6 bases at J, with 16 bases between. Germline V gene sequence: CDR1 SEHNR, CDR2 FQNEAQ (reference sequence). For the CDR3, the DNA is TGTGCCAGCAGCCCGAGTCGGAGCCGACCTGAAGCTTTCTTT. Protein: CASSPSRSRPEAFF.

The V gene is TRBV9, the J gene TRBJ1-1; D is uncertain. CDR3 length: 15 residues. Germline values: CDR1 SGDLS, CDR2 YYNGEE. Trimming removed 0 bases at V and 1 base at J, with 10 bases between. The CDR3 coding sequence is TGTGCCAGCAGCGTAGATGGGGAGGCGAACACTGAAGCTTTCTTT. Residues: CASSVDGEANTEAFF.

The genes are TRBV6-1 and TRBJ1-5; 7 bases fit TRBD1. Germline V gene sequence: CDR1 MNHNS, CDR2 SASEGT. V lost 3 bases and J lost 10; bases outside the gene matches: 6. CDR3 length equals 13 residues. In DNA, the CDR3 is TGTGCCAGCAGTGATACAGGGGTCGCACCCCAGCATTTT. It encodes CASSDTGVAPQHF.

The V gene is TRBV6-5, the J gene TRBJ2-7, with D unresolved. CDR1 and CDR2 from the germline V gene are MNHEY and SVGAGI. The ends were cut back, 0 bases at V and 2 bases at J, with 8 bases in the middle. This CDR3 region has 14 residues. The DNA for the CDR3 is TGTGCCAGCAGTTACTCGAGGCAGACCTACGAGCAGTACTTC. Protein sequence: CASSYSRQTYEQYF.

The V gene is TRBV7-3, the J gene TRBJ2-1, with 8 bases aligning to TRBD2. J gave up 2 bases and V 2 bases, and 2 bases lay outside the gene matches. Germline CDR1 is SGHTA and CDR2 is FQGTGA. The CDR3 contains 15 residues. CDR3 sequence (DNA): TGTGCCAGCAGCTTAGCGGGAGGCGCCTACAATGAGCAGTTCTTC. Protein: CASSLAGGAYNEQFF.

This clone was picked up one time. The CDR3 sequence is CASSQMGTENYGYTF. The CDR3 DNA reads as TGTGCCAGCAGCCAAATGGGGACAGAAAACTATGGCTACACCTTC. This chain joins TRBV4-2 and TRBJ1-2; 7 nucleotides agree with TRBD1. V dropped 2 bases and J dropped 2; count of bases not matched to a gene: 5. The length of the CDR3 is 15 residues. CDR1 LGHNA and CDR2 YNFKEQ come from the germline V gene.

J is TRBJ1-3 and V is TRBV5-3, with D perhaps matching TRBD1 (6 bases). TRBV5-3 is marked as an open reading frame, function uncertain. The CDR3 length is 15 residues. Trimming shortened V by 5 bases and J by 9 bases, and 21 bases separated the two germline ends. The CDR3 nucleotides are TGTGCCAGAAGTCTCCTCGGGATGGGAGGGGGCACCATATATTTT. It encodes CARSLLGMGGGTIYF.

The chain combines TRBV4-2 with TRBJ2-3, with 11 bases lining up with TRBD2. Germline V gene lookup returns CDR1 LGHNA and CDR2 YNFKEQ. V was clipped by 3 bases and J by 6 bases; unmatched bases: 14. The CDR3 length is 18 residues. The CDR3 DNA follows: TGTGCCAGCAGCCATTCTACCTCGACTAGCGGGACTGCTGATACGCAGTATTTT. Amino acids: CASSHSTSTSGTADTQYF.

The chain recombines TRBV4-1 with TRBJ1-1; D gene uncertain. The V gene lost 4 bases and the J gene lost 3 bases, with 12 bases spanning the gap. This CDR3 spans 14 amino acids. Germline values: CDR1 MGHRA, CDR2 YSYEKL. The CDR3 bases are TGCGCCAGCAGCCCGCTGAAACAGTACACTGAAGCTTTCTTT. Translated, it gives CASSPLKQYTEAFF.

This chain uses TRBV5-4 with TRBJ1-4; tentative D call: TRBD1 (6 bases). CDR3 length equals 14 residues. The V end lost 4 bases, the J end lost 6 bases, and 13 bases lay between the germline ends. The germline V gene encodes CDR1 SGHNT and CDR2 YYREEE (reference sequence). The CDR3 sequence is CASSASGTHEKLFF. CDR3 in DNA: TGTGCCAGCAGCGCCTCAGGGACACATGAAAAACTGTTTTTT.

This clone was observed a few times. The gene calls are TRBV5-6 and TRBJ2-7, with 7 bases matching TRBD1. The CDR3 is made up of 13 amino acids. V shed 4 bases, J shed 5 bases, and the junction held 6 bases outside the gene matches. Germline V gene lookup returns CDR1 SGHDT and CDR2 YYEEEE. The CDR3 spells CASSQRDSHEQYF. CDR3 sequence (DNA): TGTGCCAGCAGCCAAAGGGACAGCCACGAGCAGTACTTC.